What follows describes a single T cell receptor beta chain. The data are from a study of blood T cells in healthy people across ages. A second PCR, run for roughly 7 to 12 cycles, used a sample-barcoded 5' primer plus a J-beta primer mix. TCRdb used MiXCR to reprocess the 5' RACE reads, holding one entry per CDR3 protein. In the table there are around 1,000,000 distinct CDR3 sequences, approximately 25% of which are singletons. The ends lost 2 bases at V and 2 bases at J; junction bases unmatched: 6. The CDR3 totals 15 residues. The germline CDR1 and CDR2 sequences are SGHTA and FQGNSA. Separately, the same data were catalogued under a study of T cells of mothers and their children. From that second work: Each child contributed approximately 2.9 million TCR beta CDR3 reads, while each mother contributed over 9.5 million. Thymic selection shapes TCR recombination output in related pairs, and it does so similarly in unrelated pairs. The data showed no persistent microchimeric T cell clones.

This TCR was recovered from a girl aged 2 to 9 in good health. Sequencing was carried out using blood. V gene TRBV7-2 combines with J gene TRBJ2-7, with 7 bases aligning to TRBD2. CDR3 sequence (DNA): TGTGCCAGCAGCTTATTCGGGACTAAAACCTACGAGCAGTACTTC. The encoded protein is CASSLFGTKTYEQYF.